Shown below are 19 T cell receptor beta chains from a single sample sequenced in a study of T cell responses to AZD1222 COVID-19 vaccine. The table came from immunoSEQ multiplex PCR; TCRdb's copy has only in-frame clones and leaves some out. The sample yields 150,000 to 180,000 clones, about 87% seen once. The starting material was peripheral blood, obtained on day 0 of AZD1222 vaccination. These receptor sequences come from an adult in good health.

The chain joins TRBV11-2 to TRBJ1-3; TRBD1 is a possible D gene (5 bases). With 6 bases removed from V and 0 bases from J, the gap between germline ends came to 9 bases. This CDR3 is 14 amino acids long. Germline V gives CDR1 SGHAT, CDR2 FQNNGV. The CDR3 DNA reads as TGTGCCAGCAGTTTGACAGACTCTGGAAACACCATATATTTT. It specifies CASSLTDSGNTIYF.

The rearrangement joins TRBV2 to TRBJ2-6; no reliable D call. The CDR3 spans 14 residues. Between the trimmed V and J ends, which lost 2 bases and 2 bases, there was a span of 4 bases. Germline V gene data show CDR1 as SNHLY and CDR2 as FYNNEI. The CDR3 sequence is CASSEPAGANVLTF. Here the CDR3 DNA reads TGTGCCAGCAGTGAACCCGCTGGGGCCAACGTCCTGACTTTC.

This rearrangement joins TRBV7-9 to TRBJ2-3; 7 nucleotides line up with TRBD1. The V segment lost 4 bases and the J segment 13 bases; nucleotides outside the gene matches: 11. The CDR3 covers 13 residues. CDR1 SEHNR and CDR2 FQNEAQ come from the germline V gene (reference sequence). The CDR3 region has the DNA TGTGCCAGCAGCTGGGGACAGCCTCCTAACAAGTATTTT. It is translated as CASSWGQPPNKYF.

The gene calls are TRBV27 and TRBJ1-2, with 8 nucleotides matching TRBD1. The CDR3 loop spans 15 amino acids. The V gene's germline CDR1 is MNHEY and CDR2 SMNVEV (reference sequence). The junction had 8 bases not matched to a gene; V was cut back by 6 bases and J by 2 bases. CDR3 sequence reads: CASRTGQVSNYGYTF. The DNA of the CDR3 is TGTGCCAGCAGAACGGGACAGGTGTCGAACTATGGCTACACCTTC.

The CDR3 nucleotides are TGCGCCAGCAGCTTGGGGGCTAAGACCGGGGTGGATGGCTACACCTTC. Translating gives CASSLGAKTGVDGYTF. The chain couples TRBV5-1 to TRBJ1-2; D remains unclear. The CDR3 is 16 amino acids. Germline lookup yields CDR1 SGHRS and CDR2 YFSETQ. V was cut by 0 bases and J by 6 bases, with 18 bases left in between.

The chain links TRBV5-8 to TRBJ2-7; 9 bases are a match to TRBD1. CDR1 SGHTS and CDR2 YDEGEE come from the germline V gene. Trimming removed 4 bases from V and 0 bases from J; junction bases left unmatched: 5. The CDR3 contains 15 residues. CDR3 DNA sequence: TGTGCCAGCAGCAGACCGGGACAGGGCTCCTACGAGCAGTACTTC. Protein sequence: CASSRPGQGSYEQYF.

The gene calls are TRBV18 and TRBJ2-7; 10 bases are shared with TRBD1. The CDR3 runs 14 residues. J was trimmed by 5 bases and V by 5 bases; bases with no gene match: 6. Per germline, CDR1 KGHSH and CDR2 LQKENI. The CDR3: CASSSQGTGDEQYF. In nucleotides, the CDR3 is TGTGCCAGCTCATCCCAAGGGACAGGGGACGAGCAGTACTTC. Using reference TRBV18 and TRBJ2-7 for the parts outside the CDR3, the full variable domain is NAGVMQNPRHLVRRRGQEARLRCSPMKGHSHVYWYRQLPEEGLKFMVYLQKENIIDESGMPKERFSAEFPKEGPSILRIQQVVRGDSAAYFCASSSQGTGDEQYFGPGTRLTVT.

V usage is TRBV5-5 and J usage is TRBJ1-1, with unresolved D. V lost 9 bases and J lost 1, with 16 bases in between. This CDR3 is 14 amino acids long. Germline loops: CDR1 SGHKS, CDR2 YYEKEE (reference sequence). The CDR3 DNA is TGTGCCACCAGAGCTATGGAGGGGAACACTGAAGCTTTCTTT. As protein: CATRAMEGNTEAFF.

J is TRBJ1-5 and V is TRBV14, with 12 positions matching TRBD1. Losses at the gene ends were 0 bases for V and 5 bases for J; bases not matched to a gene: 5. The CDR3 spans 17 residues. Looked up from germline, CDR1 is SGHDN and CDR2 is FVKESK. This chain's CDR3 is CASSQDRDRGRDQPQHF. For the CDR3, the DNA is TGTGCCAGCAGCCAAGATCGGGACAGGGGGCGAGATCAGCCCCAGCATTTT.

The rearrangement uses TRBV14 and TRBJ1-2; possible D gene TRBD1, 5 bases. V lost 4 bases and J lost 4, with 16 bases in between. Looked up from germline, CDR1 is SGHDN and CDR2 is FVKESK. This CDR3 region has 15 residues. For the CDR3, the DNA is TGTGCCAGCAGCCTACGTACGGGAGGGACCTATGGCTACACCTTC. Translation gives CASSLRTGGTYGYTF.

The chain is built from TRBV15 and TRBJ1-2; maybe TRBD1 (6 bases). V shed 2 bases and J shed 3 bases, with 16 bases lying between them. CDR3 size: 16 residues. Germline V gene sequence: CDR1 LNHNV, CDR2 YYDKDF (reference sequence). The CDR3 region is CATSRNLGGGDYGYTF. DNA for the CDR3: TGTGCCACCAGCAGAAACTTGGGAGGGGGTGACTATGGCTACACCTTC.

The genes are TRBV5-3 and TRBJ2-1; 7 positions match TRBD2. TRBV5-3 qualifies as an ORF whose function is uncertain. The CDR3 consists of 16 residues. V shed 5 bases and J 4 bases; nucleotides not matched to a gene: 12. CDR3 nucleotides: TGTGCCAGAAGGCGGCGTTGGCAGCGGGGTTACAATGAGCAGTTCTTC. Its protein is CARRRRWQRGYNEQFF.

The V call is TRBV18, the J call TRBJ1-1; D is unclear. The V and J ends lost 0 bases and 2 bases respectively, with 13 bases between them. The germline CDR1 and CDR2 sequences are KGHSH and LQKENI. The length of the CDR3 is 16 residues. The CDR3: CASSPPARSPNTEAFF. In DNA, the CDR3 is TGTGCCAGCTCACCACCAGCTCGGAGCCCCAACACTGAAGCTTTCTTT. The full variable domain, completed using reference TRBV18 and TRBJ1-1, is NAGVMQNPRHLVRRRGQEARLRCSPMKGHSHVYWYRQLPEEGLKFMVYLQKENIIDESGMPKERFSAEFPKEGPSILRIQQVVRGDSAAYFCASSPPARSPNTEAFFGQGTRLTVV.

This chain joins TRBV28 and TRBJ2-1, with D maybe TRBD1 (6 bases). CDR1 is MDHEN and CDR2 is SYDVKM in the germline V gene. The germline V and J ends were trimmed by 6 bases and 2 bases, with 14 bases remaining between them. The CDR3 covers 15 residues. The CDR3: CASSPGTGTYNEQFF. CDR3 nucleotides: TGTGCCAGCAGCCCCGGCACAGGGACCTACAATGAGCAGTTCTTC.

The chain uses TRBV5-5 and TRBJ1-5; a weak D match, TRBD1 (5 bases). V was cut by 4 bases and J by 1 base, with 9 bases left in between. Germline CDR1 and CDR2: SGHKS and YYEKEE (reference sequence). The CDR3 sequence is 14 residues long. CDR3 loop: CASSAGRSNQPQHF. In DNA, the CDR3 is TGTGCCAGCAGCGCGGGACGGAGCAATCAGCCCCAGCATTTT.

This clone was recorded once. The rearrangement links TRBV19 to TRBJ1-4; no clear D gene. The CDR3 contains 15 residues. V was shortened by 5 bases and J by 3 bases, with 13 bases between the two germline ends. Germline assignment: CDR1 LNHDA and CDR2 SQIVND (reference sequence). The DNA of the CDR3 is TGTGCCAGTAGTCTGTCGGGGTTATCTAATGAAAAACTGTTTTTT. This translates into CASSLSGLSNEKLFF.

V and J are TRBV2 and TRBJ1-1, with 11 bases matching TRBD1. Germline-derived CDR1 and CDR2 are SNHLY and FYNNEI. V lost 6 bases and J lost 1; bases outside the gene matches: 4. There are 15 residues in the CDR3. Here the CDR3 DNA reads TGTGCCAGCAGGCCCGGGACAGGGGGGAACACTGAAGCTTTCTTT. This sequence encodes CASRPGTGGNTEAFF.

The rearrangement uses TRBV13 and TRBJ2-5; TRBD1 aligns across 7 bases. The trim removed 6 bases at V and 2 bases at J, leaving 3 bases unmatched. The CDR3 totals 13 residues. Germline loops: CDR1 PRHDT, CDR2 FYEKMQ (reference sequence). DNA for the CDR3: TGTGCCAGCAGAAAACAGGGGCAAGAGACCCAGTACTTC. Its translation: CASRKQGQETQYF.

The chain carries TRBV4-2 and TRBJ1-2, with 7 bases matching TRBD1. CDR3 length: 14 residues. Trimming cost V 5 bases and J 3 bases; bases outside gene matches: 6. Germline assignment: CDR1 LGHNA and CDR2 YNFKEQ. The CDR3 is CASSSRDSDYGYTF. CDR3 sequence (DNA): TGTGCCAGCAGCTCCCGGGACAGCGACTATGGCTACACCTTC.